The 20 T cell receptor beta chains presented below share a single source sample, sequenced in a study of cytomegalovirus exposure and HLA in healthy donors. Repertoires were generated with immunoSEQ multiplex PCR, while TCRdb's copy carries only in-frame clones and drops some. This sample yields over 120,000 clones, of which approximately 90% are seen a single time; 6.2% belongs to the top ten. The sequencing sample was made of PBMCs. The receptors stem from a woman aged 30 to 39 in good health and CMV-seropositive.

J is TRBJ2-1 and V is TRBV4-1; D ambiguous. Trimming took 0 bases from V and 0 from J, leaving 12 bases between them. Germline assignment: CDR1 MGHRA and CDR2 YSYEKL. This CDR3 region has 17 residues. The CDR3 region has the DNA TGCGCCAGCAGCCAAGAACTCAATTTCCGCTCCTACAATGAGCAGTTCTTC. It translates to CASSQELNFRSYNEQFF.

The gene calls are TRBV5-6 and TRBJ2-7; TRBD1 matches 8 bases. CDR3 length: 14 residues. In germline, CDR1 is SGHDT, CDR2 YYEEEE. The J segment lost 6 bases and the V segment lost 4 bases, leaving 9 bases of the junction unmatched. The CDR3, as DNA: TGTGCCAGCAGCCCGGGACAGGCTGTCGGCGAGCAGTACTTC. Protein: CASSPGQAVGEQYF.

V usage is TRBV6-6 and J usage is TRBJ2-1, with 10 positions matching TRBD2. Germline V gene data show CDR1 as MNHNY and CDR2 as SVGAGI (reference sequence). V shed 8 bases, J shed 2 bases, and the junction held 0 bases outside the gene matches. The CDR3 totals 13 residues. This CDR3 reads CASLAGAYNEQFF. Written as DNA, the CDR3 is TGTGCCAGCCTAGCGGGGGCCTACAATGAGCAGTTCTTC.

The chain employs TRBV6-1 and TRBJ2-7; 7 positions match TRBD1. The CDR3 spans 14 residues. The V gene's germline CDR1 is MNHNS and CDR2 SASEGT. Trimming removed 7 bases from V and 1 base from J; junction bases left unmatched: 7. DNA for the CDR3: TGTGCCAGCAAACCCGGGACAGCTTCCTACGAGCAGTACTTC. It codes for CASKPGTASYEQYF.

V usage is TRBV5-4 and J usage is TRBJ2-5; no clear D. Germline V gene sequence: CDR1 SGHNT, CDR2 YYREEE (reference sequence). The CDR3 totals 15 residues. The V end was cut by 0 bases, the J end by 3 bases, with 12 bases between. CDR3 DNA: TGTGCCAGCAGCTTGGGAGGTCTAGAAAAAGAGACCCAGTACTTC. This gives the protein CASSLGGLEKETQYF.

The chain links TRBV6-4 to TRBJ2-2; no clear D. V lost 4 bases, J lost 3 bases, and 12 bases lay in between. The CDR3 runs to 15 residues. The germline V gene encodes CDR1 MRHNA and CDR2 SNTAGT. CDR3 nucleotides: TGTGCCAGCAGTGGAATGGCAGGCGACACCGGGGAGCTGTTTTTT. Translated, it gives CASSGMAGDTGELFF.

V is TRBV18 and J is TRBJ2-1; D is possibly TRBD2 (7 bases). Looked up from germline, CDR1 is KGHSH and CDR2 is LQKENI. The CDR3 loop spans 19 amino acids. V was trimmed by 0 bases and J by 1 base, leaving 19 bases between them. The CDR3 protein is CASSPPGGQGDWSYNEQFF. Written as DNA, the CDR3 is TGTGCCAGCTCACCACCGGGGGGGCAGGGCGATTGGTCCTACAATGAGCAGTTCTTC.

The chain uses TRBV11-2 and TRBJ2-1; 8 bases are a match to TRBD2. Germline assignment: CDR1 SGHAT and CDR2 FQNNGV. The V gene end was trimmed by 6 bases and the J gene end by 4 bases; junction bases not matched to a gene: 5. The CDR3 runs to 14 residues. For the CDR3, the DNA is TGTGCCAGCAGGTGGGGGACTAGGTACAATGAGCAGTTCTTC. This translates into CASRWGTRYNEQFF.

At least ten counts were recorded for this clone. This CDR3 is CASSESGSTDTQYF. In DNA form, the CDR3 reads TGTGCCAGCAGTGAAAGCGGGAGCACAGATACGCAGTATTTT. This sequence joins TRBV6-4 and TRBJ2-3; tentatively, D is TRBD2 (6 bases). Germline assignment: CDR1 MRHNA and CDR2 SNTAGT. The CDR3 length is 14 residues. V lost 3 bases and J 0 bases, leaving 7 bases between the germline ends.

The CDR3 nucleotides are TGTGCCAGCATGACATCCGTCACGGGGGAAAAACTGTTTTTT. Translated: CASMTSVTGEKLFF. The chain recombines TRBV27 with TRBJ1-4; D unclear. CDR3 length: 14 residues. V lost 7 bases and J 8 bases, leaving 17 bases between the germline ends. Germline values: CDR1 MNHEY, CDR2 SMNVEV (reference sequence).

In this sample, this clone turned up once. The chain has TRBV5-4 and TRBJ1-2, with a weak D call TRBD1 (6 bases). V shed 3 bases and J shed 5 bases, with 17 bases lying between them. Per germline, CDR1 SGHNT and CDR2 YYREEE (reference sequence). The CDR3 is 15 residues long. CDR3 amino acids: CASSSVLDSTYGYTF. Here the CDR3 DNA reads TGTGCCAGCAGCTCGGTTCTGGACAGCACGTATGGCTACACCTTC.

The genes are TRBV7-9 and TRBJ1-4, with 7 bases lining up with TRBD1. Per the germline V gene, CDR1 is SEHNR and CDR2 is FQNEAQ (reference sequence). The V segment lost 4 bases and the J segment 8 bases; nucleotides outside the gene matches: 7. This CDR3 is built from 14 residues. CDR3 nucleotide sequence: TGTGCCAGCAGCTCGGGACAGCTCCAAGAAAAACTGTTTTTT. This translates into CASSSGQLQEKLFF.

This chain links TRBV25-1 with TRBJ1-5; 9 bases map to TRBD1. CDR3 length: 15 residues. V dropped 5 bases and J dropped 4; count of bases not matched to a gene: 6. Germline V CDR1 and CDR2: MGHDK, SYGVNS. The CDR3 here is CASSSQGTGNQPQHF. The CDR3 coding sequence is TGTGCCAGCAGTTCACAAGGGACAGGGAATCAGCCCCAGCATTTT.

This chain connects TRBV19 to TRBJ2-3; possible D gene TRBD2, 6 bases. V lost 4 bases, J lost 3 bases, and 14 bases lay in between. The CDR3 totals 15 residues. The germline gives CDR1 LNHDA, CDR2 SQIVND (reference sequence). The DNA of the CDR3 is TGTGCCAGTAGTAGGTCTCCACGGGAGACAGATACGCAGTATTTT. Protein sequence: CASSRSPRETDTQYF.

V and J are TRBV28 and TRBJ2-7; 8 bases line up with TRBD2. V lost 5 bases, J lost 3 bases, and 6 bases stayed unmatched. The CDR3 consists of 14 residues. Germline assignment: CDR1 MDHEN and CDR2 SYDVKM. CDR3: CASSNSGNYYEQYF. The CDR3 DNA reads TGTGCCAGCAGTAATAGCGGGAACTACTACGAGCAGTACTTC. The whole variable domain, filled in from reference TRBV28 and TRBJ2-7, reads DVKVTQSSRYLVKRTGEKVFLECVQDMDHENMFWYRQDPGLGLRLIYFSYDVKMKEKGDIPEGYSVSREKKERFSLILESASTNQTSMYLCASSNSGNYYEQYFGPGTRLTVT.

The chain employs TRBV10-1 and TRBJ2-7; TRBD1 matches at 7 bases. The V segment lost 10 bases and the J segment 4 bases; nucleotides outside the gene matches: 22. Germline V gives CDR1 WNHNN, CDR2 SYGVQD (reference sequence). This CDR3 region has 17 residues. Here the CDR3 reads CANQSGQVRYSSYEQYF. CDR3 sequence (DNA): TGCGCCAACCAATCAGGACAGGTTCGCTACTCCTCTTACGAGCAGTACTTC.

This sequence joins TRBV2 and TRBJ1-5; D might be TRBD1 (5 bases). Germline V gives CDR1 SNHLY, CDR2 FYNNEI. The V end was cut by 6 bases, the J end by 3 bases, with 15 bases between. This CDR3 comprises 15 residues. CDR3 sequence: CASRKSIRDNQPQHF. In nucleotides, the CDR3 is TGTGCCAGCAGGAAGTCAATCAGGGACAATCAGCCCCAGCATTTT.

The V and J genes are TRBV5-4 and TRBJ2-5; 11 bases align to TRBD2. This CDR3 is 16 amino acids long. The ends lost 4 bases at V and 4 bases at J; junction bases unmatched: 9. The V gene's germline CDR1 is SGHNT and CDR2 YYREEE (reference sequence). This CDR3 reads CASSPKTSGAGETQYF. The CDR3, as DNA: TGTGCCAGCAGCCCGAAGACTAGCGGGGCGGGAGAGACCCAGTACTTC.

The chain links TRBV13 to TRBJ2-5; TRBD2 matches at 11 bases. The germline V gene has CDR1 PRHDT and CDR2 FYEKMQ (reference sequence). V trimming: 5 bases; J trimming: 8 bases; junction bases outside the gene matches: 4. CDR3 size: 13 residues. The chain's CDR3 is CASSHGTSGTQYF. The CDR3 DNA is TGTGCCAGCAGCCACGGGACTAGCGGAACCCAGTACTTC.

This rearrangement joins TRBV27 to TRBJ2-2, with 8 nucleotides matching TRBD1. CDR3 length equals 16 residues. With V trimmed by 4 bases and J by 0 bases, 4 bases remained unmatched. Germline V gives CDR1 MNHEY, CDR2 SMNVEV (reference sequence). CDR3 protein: CASSSGGHPNTGELFF. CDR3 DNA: TGTGCCAGCAGTTCAGGGGGCCACCCGAACACCGGGGAGCTGTTTTTT.